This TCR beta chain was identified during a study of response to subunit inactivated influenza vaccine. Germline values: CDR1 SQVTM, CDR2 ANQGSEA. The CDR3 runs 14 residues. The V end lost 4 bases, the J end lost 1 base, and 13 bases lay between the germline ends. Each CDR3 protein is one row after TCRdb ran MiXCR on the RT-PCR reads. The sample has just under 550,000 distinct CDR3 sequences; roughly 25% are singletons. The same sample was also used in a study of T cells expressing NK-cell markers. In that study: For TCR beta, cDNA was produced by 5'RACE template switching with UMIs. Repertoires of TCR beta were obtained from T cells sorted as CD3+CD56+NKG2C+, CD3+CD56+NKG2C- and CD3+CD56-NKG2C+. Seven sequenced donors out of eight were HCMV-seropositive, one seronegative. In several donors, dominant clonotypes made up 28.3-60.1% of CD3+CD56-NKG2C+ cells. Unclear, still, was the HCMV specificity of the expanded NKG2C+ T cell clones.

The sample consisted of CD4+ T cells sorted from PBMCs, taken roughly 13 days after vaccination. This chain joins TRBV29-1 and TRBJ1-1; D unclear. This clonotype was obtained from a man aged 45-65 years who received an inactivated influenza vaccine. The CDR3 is CSVGHPRQNTEAFF. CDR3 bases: TGCAGCGTTGGTCACCCCCGGCAGAACACTGAAGCTTTCTTT. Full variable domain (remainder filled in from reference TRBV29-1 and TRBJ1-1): SAVISQKPSRDICQRGTSLTIQCQVDSQVTMMFWYRQQPGQSLTLIATANQGSEATYESGFVIDKFPISRPNLTFSTLTVSNMSPEDSSIYLCSVGHPRQNTEAFFGQGTRLTVV.